These 32 T cell receptor beta chains came from one sample sequenced in a study of T cells in localized non-small cell lung cancer. Sequenced by immunoSEQ multiplex PCR; TCRdb stores in-frame clones only, minus some. Of 2,000 to 2,500 clones in the sample, roughly a sixth are singletons; the top ten hold 24%. The input for sequencing was lung tumor tissue, taken before any cancer treatment. These TCRs come from an older female donor with stage I squamous cell lung carcinoma.

This chain connects TRBV19 to TRBJ2-1, with D uncertain. The CDR3 is 12 amino acids. CDR1 is LNHDA and CDR2 is SQIVND in the germline V gene (reference sequence). The germline V and J ends were trimmed by 10 bases and 6 bases, with 13 bases remaining between them. The CDR3, as DNA: TGTGCCACCTCCGGGTCGGGCAATGAGCAGTTCTTC. It is translated as CATSGSGNEQFF.

This clone was observed a handful of times. The chain recombines TRBV11-3 with TRBJ2-1; 9 bases align to TRBD2. The CDR3 loop spans 15 amino acids. The V gene end was trimmed by 1 base and the J gene end by 4 bases; junction bases not matched to a gene: 2. Per germline, CDR1 SGHNT and CDR2 YENEEA. Here the CDR3 reads CASSLGTSAYNEQFF. CDR3 bases: TGTGCCAGCAGCTTAGGGACTAGCGCGTACAATGAGCAGTTCTTC.

In its sample, this clone is medium-sized. V is TRBV11-3 and J is TRBJ1-2; perhaps TRBD1 as D (5 bases). With 5 bases removed from V and 2 bases from J, the gap between germline ends came to 18 bases. The CDR3 runs 16 residues. The V gene's germline CDR1 is SGHNT and CDR2 YENEEA. DNA of the CDR3: TGTGCCAGCAGCCCGGGGCTCACAGCCTCCAACTATGGCTACACCTTC. Translation: CASSPGLTASNYGYTF.

The rearrangement links TRBV5-1 to TRBJ1-3; 11 bases map to TRBD1. In germline, CDR1 is SGHRS, CDR2 YFSETQ. V shed 2 bases and J 1 base; nucleotides not matched to a gene: 8. The CDR3 contains 18 residues. CDR3 in DNA: TGCGCCAGCAGCTTTATGGGACAGGGGGAAGCATCTGGAAACACCATATATTTT. It codes for CASSFMGQGEASGNTIYF.

By proportion, this clone is medium-sized. This chain joins TRBV11-3 and TRBJ1-1; 10 bases line up with TRBD1. With V trimmed by 6 bases and J by 8 bases, 9 bases remained unmatched. The CDR3 is 14 residues long. Per germline, CDR1 SGHNT and CDR2 YENEEA. The CDR3 sequence is CASSLAGTGAEAFF. DNA for the CDR3: TGTGCCAGCAGTCTCGCCGGGACAGGGGCAGAAGCTTTCTTT.

The V call is TRBV19, the J call TRBJ2-3, with TRBD2 matching 8 bases. J lost 6 bases, V lost 6 bases, and 8 bases had no gene match. Germline V gives CDR1 LNHDA, CDR2 SQIVND (reference sequence). The CDR3 covers 14 residues. The CDR3 region has the DNA TGTGCCAGTAGGCGGGAGGCCTGGGTGGATACGCAGTATTTT. Its translation is CASRREAWVDTQYF.

The chain employs TRBV25-1 and TRBJ2-7, with D hard to call. V was cut by 6 bases and J by 3 bases, with 21 bases left in between. There are 16 residues in the CDR3. Germline CDR1 MGHDK, CDR2 SYGVNS. DNA for the CDR3: TGTGCCAGCAGCCCCAGTACGGTTGGACGGAACTACGAGCAGTACTTC. It is translated as CASSPSTVGRNYEQYF.

The chain couples TRBV6-8 to TRBJ1-5; 9 nucleotides align to TRBD1. The ends lost 6 bases at V and 3 bases at J; junction bases unmatched: 6. CDR1 MNHGY and CDR2 SAAAGT come from the germline V gene. The CDR3 has 15 amino acids. DNA of the CDR3: TGTGCCAGCAGCCCAAGGACAGGGGCCAATCAGCCCCAGCATTTT. Translation: CASSPRTGANQPQHF.

This chain joins TRBV28 and TRBJ2-7; D is perhaps TRBD1 (6 bases). This CDR3 region has 13 residues. Germline lookup yields CDR1 MDHEN and CDR2 SYDVKM. V lost 6 bases, J lost 3 bases, and 12 bases lay in between. CDR3 protein: CASRRQELYEQYF. The CDR3 nucleotides are TGTGCCAGCAGAAGACAGGAGCTCTACGAGCAGTACTTC.

This clone turned up a few times. V gene TRBV11-3 combines with J gene TRBJ2-1; the D gene is possibly TRBD2 (5 bases). Germline CDR1 SGHNT, CDR2 YENEEA. The CDR3 contains 17 residues. V was clipped by 2 bases and J by 2 bases, with 16 bases between them. The CDR3 is CASSLWRGFPTYNEQFF. CDR3 nucleotide sequence: TGTGCCAGCAGCTTATGGAGAGGGTTCCCTACCTACAATGAGCAGTTCTTC.

This clone has a handful of counts. The chain links TRBV15 to TRBJ2-2; no firm D call. V was pared by 6 bases and J by 0 bases, with 11 bases between. The CDR3 is 15 amino acids. Germline CDR1 is LNHNV and CDR2 is YYDKDF (reference sequence). CDR3 residues: CATRRTDPNTGELFF. The CDR3 DNA reads TGTGCCACCAGAAGGACGGATCCGAACACCGGGGAGCTGTTTTTT.

This clone was seen a few times. This chain joins TRBV6-8 and TRBJ2-7, with 9 bases fitting TRBD1. The germline V gene has CDR1 MNHGY and CDR2 SAAAGT. The CDR3 length is 17 residues. V shed 2 bases and J 3 bases; nucleotides not matched to a gene: 11. CDR3 in DNA: TGTGCCAGCAGTTACAACTGGGATGGACAGGGGTACTACGAGCAGTACTTC. Its protein product is CASSYNWDGQGYYEQYF.

This clone was observed a handful of times. The chain recombines TRBV9 with TRBJ1-4; D gene unclear. V lost 0 bases to trimming and J lost 4 bases, with 10 bases between them. The CDR3 runs 15 residues. Germline V CDR1 and CDR2: SGDLS, YYNGEE. Here the CDR3 DNA reads TGTGCCAGCAGCGTAGAGGCAGGACTTAATGAAAAACTGTTTTTT. Amino acid sequence: CASSVEAGLNEKLFF. Variable domain in full (rest from reference TRBV9 and TRBJ1-4): DSGVTQTPKHLITATGQRVTLRCSPRSGDLSVYWYQQSLDQGLQFLIQYYNGEERAKGNILERFSAQQFPDLHSELNLSSLELGDSALYFCASSVEAGLNEKLFFGSGTQLSVL.

This chain links TRBV28 with TRBJ2-3; tentatively, D is TRBD2 (6 bases). Trimming took off 2 bases at V and 3 bases at J, with 21 bases between the two ends. The CDR3 is 18 residues long. CDR1 and CDR2 (germline): MDHEN, SYDVKM. This CDR3 is CASSLEWGEVEGTDTQYF. The CDR3, as DNA: TGTGCCAGCAGTTTAGAGTGGGGGGAGGTCGAGGGGACAGATACGCAGTATTTT.

The chain recombines TRBV11-3 with TRBJ1-1; D unclear. The CDR3 is 14 residues long. Trimming removed 5 bases from V and 0 bases from J, with 10 bases in between. The V gene's germline CDR1 is SGHNT and CDR2 YENEEA. CDR3 sequence (DNA): TGTGCCAGCAGCGCACGGTGGGTGAACACTGAAGCTTTCTTT. This codes for CASSARWVNTEAFF.

By proportion, this clone is large. V and J are TRBV4-1 and TRBJ1-1; D is unresolved. The V gene lost 1 base and the J gene lost 6 bases, with 9 bases spanning the gap. The CDR3 consists of 13 residues. CDR1 MGHRA and CDR2 YSYEKL come from the germline V gene. CDR3 coding DNA: TGCGCCAGCAGCCAAGGGGGAAGACCTGAAGCTTTCTTT. It specifies CASSQGGRPEAFF.

V and J are TRBV18 and TRBJ2-7; 10 bases line up with TRBD2. Looked up from germline, CDR1 is KGHSH and CDR2 is LQKENI. With V trimmed by 5 bases and J by 2 bases, 9 bases remained unmatched. The CDR3 loop spans 16 amino acids. The CDR3 region has the DNA TGTGCCAGCTCAACTATAGCGGGAGGAAGGGCCTACGAGCAGTACTTC. Protein product: CASSTIAGGRAYEQYF.

This clone was seen only a few times. The V call is TRBV28, the J call TRBJ2-7; the match to TRBD1 covers 10 bases. Germline CDR1 reads MDHEN; CDR2 reads SYDVKM. V was clipped by 7 bases and J by 2 bases; unmatched bases: 11. The CDR3 is made up of 16 amino acids. The chain's CDR3 is CASIPPPGQGAYEQYF. The CDR3 DNA is TGTGCCAGCATTCCCCCCCCAGGACAGGGGGCCTACGAGCAGTACTTC.

This clone has more than one count but fewer than ten. The chain is built from TRBV28 and TRBJ2-1; TRBD1 or TRBD2 may be the D gene (6 bases each). The CDR3 has 15 residues. In germline, CDR1 is MDHEN, CDR2 SYDVKM. Trimming cost V 8 bases and J 1 base, with 15 bases left between them. CDR3 in DNA: TGTGCCAGCGGAGGGATCAGGGGTTCCTACAATGAGCAGTTCTTC. Its protein is CASGGIRGSYNEQFF.

This clone has only a few counts. The genes are TRBV6-8 and TRBJ2-1; 8 nucleotides match TRBD2. The germline CDR1 and CDR2 sequences are MNHGY and SAAAGT. V lost 7 bases and J lost 7; bases outside the gene matches: 15. This CDR3 has 16 amino acids. CDR3 in DNA: TGTGCCAGCATATTTAGGGAGCCGGGACTAGGGAATGAGCAGTTCTTC. Translated: CASIFREPGLGNEQFF.

The chain carries TRBV6-8 and TRBJ2-3; D is unresolved. Per the germline V gene, CDR1 is MNHGY and CDR2 is SAAAGT. The CDR3 loop spans 12 amino acids. Trimming left V 6 bases short and J 0 bases short, with 4 bases between. The CDR3 spells CASRPSTDTQYF. Written as DNA, the CDR3 is TGTGCCAGCAGGCCCAGCACAGATACGCAGTATTTT.

This clone ranks as medium-sized. Here the CDR3 reads CASSRSRGPPIRLAREQYF. The CDR3 nucleotides read TGTGCCAGCAGTCGTTCTAGGGGCCCGCCTATCCGACTAGCTCGTGAGCAGTACTTC. This rearrangement joins TRBV28 to TRBJ2-7; TRBD2 matches at 7 bases. With 5 bases clipped from V and 7 bases from J, the junction kept 26 bases outside the gene matches. Per germline, CDR1 MDHEN and CDR2 SYDVKM. The CDR3 totals 19 residues.

V and J are TRBV5-1 and TRBJ2-3; TRBD1 matches 7 bases. Germline CDR1 is SGHRS and CDR2 is YFSETQ. Trimming cost V 4 bases and J 2 bases; bases outside gene matches: 7. This CDR3 is 15 amino acids long. CDR3 in DNA: TGCGCCAGCAGCCACACAGGGGCCAACACAGATACGCAGTATTTT. Encoded protein: CASSHTGANTDTQYF.

V is TRBV11-3 and J is TRBJ2-1; D possibly corresponds to TRBD2 (6 bases). With 1 base removed from V and 2 bases from J, the gap between germline ends came to 12 bases. Germline CDR1 and CDR2: SGHNT and YENEEA. The CDR3 runs 16 residues. The CDR3 loop is CASSLVSSGPYNEQFF. DNA of the CDR3: TGTGCCAGCAGCTTAGTGAGTAGCGGCCCCTACAATGAGCAGTTCTTC.

This clone was counted between two and nine times. The rearrangement uses TRBV1 and TRBJ1-1; the table names TRBD1, a call not compared with the DNA. TRBV1 is a pseudogene. The CDR3 loop spans 16 amino acids. CDR3 sequence (DNA): TGCGCCAGCAGCCAGAGACAGGGGGTTACGAATGTCGAAGCTTTCTTT. This codes for CASSQRQGVTNVEAFF.

V usage is TRBV15 and J usage is TRBJ2-7, with 7 positions matching TRBD2. Germline-derived CDR1 and CDR2 are LNHNV and YYDKDF (reference sequence). The CDR3 length is 14 residues. V was pared by 0 bases and J by 6 bases, with 5 bases of the junction left unmatched. CDR3 sequence (DNA): TGTGCCACCAGCAGAGAGGCGGGAGTGGGCGAGCAGTACTTC. It yields the protein CATSREAGVGEQYF.

In its sample, this clone ranks as large. The V call is TRBV11-3, the J call TRBJ1-3; no clear D. Germline CDR1 SGHNT, CDR2 YENEEA. The CDR3 extends over 15 amino acids. The ends were cut back, 3 bases at V and 0 bases at J, with 9 bases in the middle. CDR3 sequence reads: CASSLVAYSGNTIYF. In nucleotides, the CDR3 is TGTGCCAGCAGCTTGGTAGCTTACTCTGGAAACACCATATATTTT.

By sample fraction, this clone is large. The chain uses TRBV9 and TRBJ1-1, with D possibly matching TRBD1 (5 bases). Germline CDR1 is SGDLS and CDR2 is YYNGEE. V dropped 4 bases and J dropped 3 bases, with 16 bases sitting between them. The CDR3 sequence is 15 residues long. This CDR3 is CASSPQSGRYTEAFF. The CDR3 nucleotides read TGTGCCAGCAGCCCTCAATCGGGGCGATACACTGAAGCTTTCTTT.

Judged by abundance, this clone is medium-sized. This chain connects TRBV11-3 to TRBJ2-2; TRBD2 agrees at 11 bases. The V gene end was trimmed by 3 bases and the J gene end by 5 bases; junction bases not matched to a gene: 14. Germline-derived CDR1 and CDR2 are SGHNT and YENEEA. The CDR3 contains 19 residues. The CDR3 DNA reads as TGTGCCAGCAGCTTGTTCAGGGGGAGGCTAGCGGGAGGAACCGGGGAGCTGTTTTTT. The encoded protein is CASSLFRGRLAGGTGELFF.

This chain connects TRBV15 to TRBJ1-2, with 7 bases fitting TRBD1. Trimming removed 0 bases from V and 4 bases from J; junction bases left unmatched: 5. The germline gives CDR1 LNHNV, CDR2 YYDKDF (reference sequence). The CDR3 runs to 15 residues. CDR3 coding DNA: TGTGCCACCAGCAGAGATACACAGGGGAGCTATGGCTACACCTTC. It translates to CATSRDTQGSYGYTF.

This chain connects TRBV5-1 to TRBJ2-7; the D is unclear. The germline V and J ends were trimmed by 2 bases and 3 bases, with 12 bases remaining between them. Germline V CDR1 and CDR2: SGHRS, YFSETQ. The CDR3 sequence is 14 residues long. The DNA of the CDR3 is TGCGCCAGCAGCTTCACTGGAGTGGGCTACGAGCAGTACTTC. Encoded protein: CASSFTGVGYEQYF.

The table lists this clone with a few counts. The chain combines TRBV23-1 with TRBJ2-7, with D possibly being TRBD1 (5 bases). TRBV23-1 is treated as an ORF (open reading frame) with a function not yet certain. The CDR3 has 14 amino acids. The V gene lost 1 base and the J gene lost 5 bases, with 12 bases spanning the gap. As DNA, the CDR3 is TGCGCCAGCAGTCAATTGGGGCGGCCGAACGAGCAGTACTTC. Translated, it gives CASSQLGRPNEQYF.